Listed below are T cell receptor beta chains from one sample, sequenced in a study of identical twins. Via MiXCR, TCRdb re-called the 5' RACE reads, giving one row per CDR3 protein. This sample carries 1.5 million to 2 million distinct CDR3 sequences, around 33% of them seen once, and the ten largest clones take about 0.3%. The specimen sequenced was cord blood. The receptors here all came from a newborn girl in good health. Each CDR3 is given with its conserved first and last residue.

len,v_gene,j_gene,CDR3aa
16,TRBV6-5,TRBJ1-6,CASTQQGARSNSPLHF
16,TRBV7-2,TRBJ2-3,CASRSQRGASTDTQYF
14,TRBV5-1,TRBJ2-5,CASSLPWYSETQYF
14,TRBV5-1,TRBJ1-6,CASRQGARNSPLHF
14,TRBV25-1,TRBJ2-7,CASSVTGLGNEQYF
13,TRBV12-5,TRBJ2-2,CASGPARGGELFF
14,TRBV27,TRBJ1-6,CASSFRSANSPLHF
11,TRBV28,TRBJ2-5,CASYREETQYF
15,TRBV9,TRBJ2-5,CASSFKFSGGNEQYF
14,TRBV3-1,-,CASGQVGQGYEQYF
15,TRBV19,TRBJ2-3,CASSIWGSGTDTQYF
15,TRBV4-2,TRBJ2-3,CASSQDLASTDTQYF
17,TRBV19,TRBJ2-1,CASSIDFAGGSYNEQFF
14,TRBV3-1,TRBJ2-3,CASSHLGGTDTQYF
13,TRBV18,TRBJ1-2,CASSPSGNYGYTF
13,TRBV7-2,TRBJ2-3,CASSLFPADTQYF
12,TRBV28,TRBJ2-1,CASEFRRNEQFF
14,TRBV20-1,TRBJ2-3,CSAGQGSSTDTQYF
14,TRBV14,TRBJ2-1,CASSHPTSRDEQFF
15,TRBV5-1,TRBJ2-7,CASSLSGIPAYEQYF
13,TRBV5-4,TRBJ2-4,CASSLTGENIQYF
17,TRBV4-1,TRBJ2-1,CASSLTRTESSYNEQFF
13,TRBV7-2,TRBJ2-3,CASSVGLENTQYF
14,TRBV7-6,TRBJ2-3,CASSHSLQPDTQYF
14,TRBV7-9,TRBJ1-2,CASSLANPAHGYTF
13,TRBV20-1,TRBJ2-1,CSAAGGGRNEQFF
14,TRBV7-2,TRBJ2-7,CASSWDLSSYEQYF
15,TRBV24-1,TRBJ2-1,CATGGLAGTYNEQFF
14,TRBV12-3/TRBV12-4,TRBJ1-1,CASSFTQGITEAFF
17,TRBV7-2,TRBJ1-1,CASSLGMDRRLNTEAFF
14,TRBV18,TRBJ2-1,CASQGALAGNEQFF
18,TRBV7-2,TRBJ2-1,CASSFPRTSGGSYNEQFF